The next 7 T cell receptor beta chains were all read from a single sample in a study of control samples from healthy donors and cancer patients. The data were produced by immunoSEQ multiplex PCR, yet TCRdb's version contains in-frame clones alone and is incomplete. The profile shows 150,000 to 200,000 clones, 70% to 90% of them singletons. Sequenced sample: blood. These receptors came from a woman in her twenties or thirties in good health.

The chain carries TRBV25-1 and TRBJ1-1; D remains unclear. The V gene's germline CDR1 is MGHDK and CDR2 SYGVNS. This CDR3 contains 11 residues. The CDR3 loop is CAAGSRIEAFF. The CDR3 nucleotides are TGTGCGGCGGGTTCCCGTATAGAAGCTTTCTTT. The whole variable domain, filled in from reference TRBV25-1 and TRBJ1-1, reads EADIYQTPRYLVIGTGKKITLECSQTMGHDKMYWYQQDPGMELHLIHYSYGVNSTEKGDLSSESTVSRIRTEHFPLTLESARPSHTSQYLCAAGSRIEAFFGQGTRLTVV.

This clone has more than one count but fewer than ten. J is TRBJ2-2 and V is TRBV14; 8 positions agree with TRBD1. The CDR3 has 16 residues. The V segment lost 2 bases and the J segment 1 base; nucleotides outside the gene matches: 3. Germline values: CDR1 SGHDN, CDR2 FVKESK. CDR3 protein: CASSQLGTGNTGELFF. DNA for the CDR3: TGTGCCAGCAGCCAACTAGGGACAGGGAACACCGGGGAGCTGTTTTTT.

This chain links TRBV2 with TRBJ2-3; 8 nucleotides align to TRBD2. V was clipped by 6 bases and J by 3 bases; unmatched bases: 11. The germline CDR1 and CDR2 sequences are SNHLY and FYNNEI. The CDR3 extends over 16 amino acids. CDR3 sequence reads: CASRGNGRGETDTQYF. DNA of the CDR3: TGTGCCAGCAGGGGGAACGGGCGGGGGGAGACAGATACGCAGTATTTT.

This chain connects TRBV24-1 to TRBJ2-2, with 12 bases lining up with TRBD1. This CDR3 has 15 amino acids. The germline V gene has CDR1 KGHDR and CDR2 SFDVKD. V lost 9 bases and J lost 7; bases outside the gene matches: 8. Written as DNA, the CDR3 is TGTGCCACCGGAGCCGGGACAGGGGGCGGCGGGGAGCTGTTTTTT. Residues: CATGAGTGGGGELFF.

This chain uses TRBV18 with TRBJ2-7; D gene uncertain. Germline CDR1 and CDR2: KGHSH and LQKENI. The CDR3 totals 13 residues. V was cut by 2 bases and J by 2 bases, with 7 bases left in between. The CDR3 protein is CASSPYATYEQYV. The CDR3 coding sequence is TGTGCCAGCTCACCATACGCAACCTACGAGCAGTACGTC.

The CDR3 region is CASSLYRGPGVQYF. DNA of the CDR3: TGTGCCAGCAGCTTATACAGGGGACCCGGGGTCCAGTACTTC. The rearrangement links TRBV7-9 to TRBJ2-5, with 7 nucleotides matching TRBD1. V lost 2 bases to trimming and J lost 10 bases; unmatched junction nucleotides: 10. Germline assignment: CDR1 SEHNR and CDR2 FQNEAQ (reference sequence). The CDR3 is 14 amino acids. Filled out from reference TRBV7-9 and TRBJ2-5, the complete variable domain reads DTGVSQNPRHKITKRGQNVTFRCDPISEHNRLYWYRQTLGQGPEFLTYFQNEAQLEKSRLLSDRFSAERPKGSFSTLEIQRTEQGDSAMYLCASSLYRGPGVQYFGPGTRLLVL.

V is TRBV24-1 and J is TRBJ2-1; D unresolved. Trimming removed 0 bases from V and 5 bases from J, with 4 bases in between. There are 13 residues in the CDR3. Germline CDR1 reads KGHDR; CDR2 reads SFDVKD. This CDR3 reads CATSDLNDNEQFF. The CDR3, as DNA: TGTGCCACCAGTGATTTGAACGACAATGAGCAGTTCTTC.